This passage covers 22 T cell receptor beta chains from one sample sequenced in a study of blood T cell repertoires in COVID-19. Libraries were prepared by immunoSEQ multiplex PCR; TCRdb keeps only in-frame clonotypes and omits some of them. The sample yields approximately 170,000 clones, over 85% seen once. The sequenced sample consisted of peripheral blood. Every receptor here comes from a woman aged 60-75 years with COVID-19, enrolled during active disease.

The chain couples TRBV6-5 to TRBJ1-4, with TRBD1 matching over 7 bases. The V gene end was trimmed by 6 bases and the J gene end by 5 bases; junction bases not matched to a gene: 9. Germline lookup yields CDR1 MNHEY and CDR2 SVGAGI. The CDR3 spans 15 residues. The chain's CDR3 is CASRQTGAQNEKLFF. DNA of the CDR3: TGTGCCAGCAGGCAAACAGGGGCTCAGAATGAAAAACTGTTTTTT.

This chain links TRBV7-8 with TRBJ2-3; 9 bases are shared with TRBD2. CDR3 length: 18 residues. Per the germline V gene, CDR1 is SGHVS and CDR2 is FQNEAQ. The junction had 9 bases not matched to a gene; V was cut back by 1 base and J by 1 base. The CDR3 sequence: CASSLEFSGGLRTDTQYF. As DNA, the CDR3 is TGTGCCAGCAGCTTAGAGTTTAGCGGGGGTCTCCGCACAGATACGCAGTATTTT.

The chain recombines TRBV5-1 with TRBJ2-3; 10 bases are a match to TRBD2. The CDR3 has 16 amino acids. Trimming cost V 0 bases and J 7 bases; bases outside gene matches: 8. Germline assignment: CDR1 SGHRS and CDR2 YFSETQ. The CDR3 DNA is TGCGCCAGCAGCTTGGCCACGCTAGCGGGGGTTAATACGCAGTATTTT. This gives the protein CASSLATLAGVNTQYF. Full variable domain (outside the CDR3, taken from reference TRBV5-1 and TRBJ2-3): KAGVTQTPRYLIKTRGQQVTLSCSPISGHRSVSWYQQTPGQGLQFLFEYFSETQRNKGNFPGRFSGRQFSNSRSEMNVSTLELGDSALYLCASSLATLAGVNTQYFGPGTRLTVL.

V gene TRBV6-2 or TRBV6-3 combines with J gene TRBJ2-7; TRBD1 matches at 10 bases. V was clipped by 2 bases and J by 7 bases; unmatched bases: 11. The CDR3 extends over 16 amino acids. Germline V gene data show CDR1 as MNHEY and CDR2 as SVGEGT. CDR3 nucleotide sequence: TGTGCCAGCAGTTACCCGGCGGGGACAGGGGTTGAAGAGCAGTACTTC. This codes for CASSYPAGTGVEEQYF.

The chain has TRBV9 and TRBJ1-3, with D perhaps TRBD1 (5 bases). Trimming took 3 bases from V and 4 from J, leaving 11 bases between them. CDR3 length: 14 amino acids. CDR1 is SGDLS, CDR2 YYNGEE, per germline. The CDR3 DNA reads TGTGCCAGCAGCGCAGGGTTGGGGGGAAACACCATATATTTT. Encoded protein: CASSAGLGGNTIYF.

V usage is TRBV29-1 and J usage is TRBJ2-1; D perhaps matches TRBD2 (6 bases). Per the germline V gene, CDR1 is SQVTM and CDR2 is ANQGSEA. The CDR3 runs to 17 residues. Trimming shortened V by 0 bases and J by 2 bases, and 17 bases separated the two germline ends. The CDR3 is CSVEDLETPGAYNEQFF. CDR3 sequence (DNA): TGCAGCGTTGAAGATCTTGAGACACCGGGGGCCTACAATGAGCAGTTCTTC.

The chain is built from TRBV2 and TRBJ1-1, with 9 nucleotides matching TRBD1. J gave up 5 bases and V 4 bases, and 8 bases lay outside the gene matches. Germline CDR1 and CDR2: SNHLY and FYNNEI. There are 15 residues in the CDR3. CDR3 in DNA: TGTGCCAGCAGTGGGGACAGGGCCGGGGGGACTGAAGCTTTCTTT. Its protein is CASSGDRAGGTEAFF. Full variable domain (outside the CDR3, taken from reference TRBV2 and TRBJ1-1): EPEVTQTPSHQVTQMGQEVILRCVPISNHLYFYWYRQILGQKVEFLVSFYNNEISEKSEIFDDQFSVERPDGSNFTLKIRSTKLEDSAMYFCASSGDRAGGTEAFFGQGTRLTVV.

CDR3 sequence reads: CASSIVGRADSPLHF. The CDR3, as DNA: TGTGCCAGTAGTATAGTCGGCAGGGCCGATTCACCCCTCCACTTT. The rearrangement joins TRBV19 to TRBJ1-6, with D possibly being TRBD1 (5 bases). Trimming removed 1 base at V and 8 bases at J, with 12 bases between. This CDR3 is built from 15 residues. The V gene's germline CDR1 is LNHDA and CDR2 SQIVND (reference sequence).

A single count supports this clone. V usage is TRBV6-5 and J usage is TRBJ2-7, with D perhaps TRBD2 (5 bases). Trimming took 6 bases from V and 1 from J, leaving 10 bases between them. CDR1 MNHEY and CDR2 SVGAGI come from the germline V gene. The CDR3 is 13 residues long. The CDR3 sequence: CASSVPGSYEQYF. As DNA, the CDR3 is TGTGCCAGCAGCGTACCGGGATCCTACGAGCAGTACTTC.

V gene TRBV5-4 combines with J gene TRBJ1-2; 8 positions match TRBD1. V was pared by 4 bases and J by 5 bases, with 10 bases of the junction left unmatched. Germline CDR1 SGHNT, CDR2 YYREEE (reference sequence). CDR3 size: 15 residues. Here the CDR3 reads CASSPGGGGFYGYTF. The CDR3 coding sequence is TGTGCCAGCAGCCCAGGGGGCGGTGGGTTTTATGGCTACACCTTC.

The rearrangement uses TRBV18 and TRBJ1-2, with D hard to call. V lost 1 base to trimming and J lost 6 bases, with 18 bases between them. The CDR3 runs 16 residues. Germline V lookup: CDR1 KGHSH, CDR2 LQKENI. CDR3 DNA: TGTGCCAGCTCACCACTCAGCTTAGACATCTCCCATGGCTACACCTTC. Its translation is CASSPLSLDISHGYTF.

This chain connects TRBV11-2 to TRBJ1-2, with TRBD1 as a possible D gene (5 bases). This CDR3 contains 16 residues. In germline, CDR1 is SGHAT, CDR2 FQNNGV. V was cut by 1 base and J by 4 bases, with 16 bases left in between. CDR3 amino acids: CASSLVQGFNSYGYTF. As DNA, the CDR3 is TGTGCCAGCAGCTTAGTCCAGGGTTTTAATTCCTATGGCTACACCTTC.

The chain recombines TRBV5-1 with TRBJ1-2, with TRBD1 matching over 8 bases. The CDR3 runs to 17 residues. Germline assignment: CDR1 SGHRS and CDR2 YFSETQ. After removal of 0 bases from V and 4 bases from J, the junction contained 11 bases not matched to a gene. The CDR3 here is CASSLASPTDRAYGYTF. In DNA, the CDR3 is TGCGCCAGCAGCTTGGCCTCCCCTACGGACAGGGCCTATGGCTACACCTTC.

Comments on this clone: This same CDR3 is encoded by further DNA sequences in the sample. The V gene is TRBV7-2, the J gene TRBJ1-4, with D possibly TRBD1 on 5 matching bases. Germline CDR1 reads SGHTA; CDR2 reads FQGNSA. This CDR3 region has 15 residues. With 1 base removed from V and 3 bases from J, the gap between germline ends came to 9 bases. This chain's CDR3 is CASSLDRGSNEKLFF. The CDR3 DNA sequence: TGTGCCAGCAGCTTAGATAGGGGTTCTAATGAAAAACTGTTTTTT.

The CDR3: CASSPDGGLGYTF. DNA for the CDR3: TGTGCCAGCAGCCCGGACGGGGGTTTGGGCTACACCTTC. The chain carries TRBV12-3 or TRBV12-4 and TRBJ1-2, with a possible D match to TRBD1 (5 bases). The CDR3 runs to 13 residues. The V end was cut by 6 bases, the J end by 8 bases, with 16 bases between.

The chain employs TRBV30 and TRBJ1-2, with no clear D. Trimming left V 3 bases short and J 4 bases short, with 6 bases between. From germline, CDR1 is GTSNPN and CDR2 SVGIG (reference sequence). The CDR3 is made up of 11 amino acids. CDR3 coding DNA: TGTGCCTGGAGGGAGACCTATGGCTACACCTTC. It encodes CAWRETYGYTF.

In this sample, this clone turned up once. This chain links TRBV19 with TRBJ1-1, with 7 bases aligning to TRBD1. This CDR3 is built from 14 residues. Germline CDR1 and CDR2: LNHDA and SQIVND (reference sequence). Unmatched junction bases numbered 7, after V lost 6 bases and J lost 3 bases. Written as DNA, the CDR3 is TGTGCCAGTAGAAGGGGGCGCCGAGACACTGAAGCTTTCTTT. The encoded protein is CASRRGRRDTEAFF.

The genes are TRBV6-4 and TRBJ1-1; D is perhaps TRBD1 (5 bases). Trimming shortened V by 4 bases and J by 3 bases, and 9 bases separated the two germline ends. Germline V gene data show CDR1 as MRHNA and CDR2 as SNTAGT. The CDR3 runs 13 residues. Here the CDR3 DNA reads TGTGCCAGCAGTGCGGGGGGATACACTGAAGCTTTCTTT. Translating it yields CASSAGGYTEAFF.

V is TRBV2 and J is TRBJ1-3; D ambiguous. CDR1 SNHLY and CDR2 FYNNEI come from the germline V gene. The CDR3 contains 13 residues. Trimming stripped 4 bases from V and 0 bases from J, with 4 bases between. The CDR3: CASSGLSGNTIYF. The CDR3 region has the DNA TGTGCCAGCAGTGGACTCTCTGGAAACACCATATATTTT.

CDR3 loop: CASSILGVDIQYF. The CDR3 DNA reads TGTGCCAGTAGTATCTTGGGAGTAGACATTCAGTACTTC. The V gene is TRBV5-6, the J gene TRBJ2-4; TRBD2 might be the D (5 bases). The CDR3 covers 13 residues. V was trimmed by 8 bases and J by 8 bases, leaving 17 bases between them. Germline V gives CDR1 SGHDT, CDR2 YYEEEE.

The table lists this clone with a count of one. The chain recombines TRBV19 with TRBJ2-1, with TRBD2 matching 9 bases. The CDR3 loop spans 14 amino acids. Germline V CDR1 and CDR2: LNHDA, SQIVND (reference sequence). V dropped 3 bases and J dropped 5; count of bases not matched to a gene: 2. The CDR3 coding sequence is TGTGCCAGTAGTATGGCGGGGGGGCACAATGAGCAGTTCTTC. Translation: CASSMAGGHNEQFF.

V gene TRBV2 combines with J gene TRBJ1-6, with no clear D. The CDR3 totals 16 residues. Germline V gene lookup returns CDR1 SNHLY and CDR2 FYNNEI. V was trimmed by 7 bases and J by 8 bases, leaving 21 bases between them. Here the CDR3 DNA reads TGTGCCAGCACACCCGATCTCCTACCCCCCCATTCACCCCTCCACTTT. Translated: CASTPDLLPPHSPLHF.